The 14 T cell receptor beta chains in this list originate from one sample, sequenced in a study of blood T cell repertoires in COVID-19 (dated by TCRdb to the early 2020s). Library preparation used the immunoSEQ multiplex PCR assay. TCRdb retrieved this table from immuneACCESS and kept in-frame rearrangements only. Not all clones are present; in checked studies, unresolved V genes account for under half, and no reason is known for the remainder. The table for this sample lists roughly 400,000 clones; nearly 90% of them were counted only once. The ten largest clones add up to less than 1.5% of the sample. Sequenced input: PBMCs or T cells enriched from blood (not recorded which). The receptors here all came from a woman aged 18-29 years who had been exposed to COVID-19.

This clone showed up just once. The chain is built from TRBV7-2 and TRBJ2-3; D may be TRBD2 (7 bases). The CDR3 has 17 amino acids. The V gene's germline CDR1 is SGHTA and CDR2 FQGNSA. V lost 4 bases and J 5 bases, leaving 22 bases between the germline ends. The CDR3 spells CASSSLGGGQRRDTQYF. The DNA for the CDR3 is TGTGCCAGCAGCTCCCTGGGCGGGGGCCAACGACGAGATACGCAGTATTTT.

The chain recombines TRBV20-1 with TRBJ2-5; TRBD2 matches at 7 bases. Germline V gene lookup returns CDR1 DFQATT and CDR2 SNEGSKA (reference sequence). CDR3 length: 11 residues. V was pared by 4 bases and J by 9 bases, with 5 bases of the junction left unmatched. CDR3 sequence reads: CSATLGRAQYF. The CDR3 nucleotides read TGCAGTGCTACCCTTGGGAGGGCCCAGTACTTC.

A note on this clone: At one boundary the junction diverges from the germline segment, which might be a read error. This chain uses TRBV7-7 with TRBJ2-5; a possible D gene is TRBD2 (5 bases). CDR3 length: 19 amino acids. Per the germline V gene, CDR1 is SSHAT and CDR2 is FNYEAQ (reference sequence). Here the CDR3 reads CASSPREPPTSLYQETQYF. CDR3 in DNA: TGTGCTAGCAGCCCGAGGGAACCCCCGACCTCCCTTTACCAAGAGACCCAGTACTTC. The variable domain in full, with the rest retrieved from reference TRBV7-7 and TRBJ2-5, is GAGVSQSPRYKVTKRGQDVTLRCDPISSHATLYWYQQALGQGPEFLTYFNYEAQPDKSGLPSDRFSAERPEGSISTLTIQRTEQRDSAMYRCASSPREPPTSLYQETQYFGPGTRLLVL.

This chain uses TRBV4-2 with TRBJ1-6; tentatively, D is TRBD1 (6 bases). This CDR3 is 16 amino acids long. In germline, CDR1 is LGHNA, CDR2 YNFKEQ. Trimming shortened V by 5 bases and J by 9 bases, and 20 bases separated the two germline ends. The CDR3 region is CASSSGGAGAISPLHF. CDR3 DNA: TGTGCCAGCAGCTCCGGGGGGGCTGGCGCCATTTCACCCCTCCACTTT.

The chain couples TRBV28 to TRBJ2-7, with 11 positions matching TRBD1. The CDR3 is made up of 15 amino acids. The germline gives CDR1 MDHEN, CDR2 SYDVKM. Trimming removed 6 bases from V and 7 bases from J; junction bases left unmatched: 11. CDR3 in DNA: TGTGCCAGCAGGGATGGGACAGGGGGAAGGGGGGAGCAGTACTTC. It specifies CASRDGTGGRGEQYF.

The CDR3 sequence: CAINLDLIDEQFF. The DNA for the CDR3 is TGTGCCATCAACCTTGATTTAATAGATGAGCAGTTCTTC. This chain joins TRBV10-3 and TRBJ2-1, with D unresolved. This CDR3 spans 13 amino acids. With 7 bases removed from V and 8 bases from J, the gap between germline ends came to 15 bases. CDR1 and CDR2 (germline): ENHRY, SYGVKD.

The CDR3 region is CASRRPGQGYQPQHF. The CDR3 region has the DNA TGTGCCAGTAGGCGTCCGGGACAGGGCTATCAGCCCCAGCATTTT. V gene TRBV19 combines with J gene TRBJ1-5, with 9 bases fitting TRBD1. This CDR3 contains 15 residues. Trimming cost V 6 bases and J 5 bases; bases outside gene matches: 8. Germline CDR1 and CDR2: LNHDA and SQIVND (reference sequence). Full variable domain (missing parts from reference TRBV19 and TRBJ1-5): DGGITQSPKYLFRKEGQNVTLSCEQNLNHDAMYWYRQDPGQGLRLIYYSQIVNDFQKGDIAEGYSVSREKKESFPLTVTSAQKNPTAFYLCASRRPGQGYQPQHFGDGTRLSIL.

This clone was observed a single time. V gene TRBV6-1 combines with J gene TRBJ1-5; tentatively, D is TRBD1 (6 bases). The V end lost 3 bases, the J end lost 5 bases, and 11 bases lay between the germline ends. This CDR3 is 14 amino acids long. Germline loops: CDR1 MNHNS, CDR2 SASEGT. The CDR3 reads CASSEAGADQPQHF. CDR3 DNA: TGTGCCAGCAGTGAGGCGGGGGCAGATCAGCCCCAGCATTTT.

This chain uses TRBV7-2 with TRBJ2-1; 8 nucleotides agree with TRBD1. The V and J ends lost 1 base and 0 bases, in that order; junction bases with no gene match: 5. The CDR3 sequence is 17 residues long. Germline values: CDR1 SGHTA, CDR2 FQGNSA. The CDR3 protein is CASSLGQGASSYNEQFF. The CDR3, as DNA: TGTGCCAGCAGCTTAGGCCAGGGGGCAAGCTCCTACAATGAGCAGTTCTTC. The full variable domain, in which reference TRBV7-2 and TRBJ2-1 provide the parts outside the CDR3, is GAGVSQSPSNKVTEKGKDVELRCDPISGHTALYWYRQSLGQGLEFLIYFQGNSAPDKSGLPSDRFSAERTGGSVSTLTIQRTQQEDSAVYLCASSLGQGASSYNEQFFGPGTRLTVL.

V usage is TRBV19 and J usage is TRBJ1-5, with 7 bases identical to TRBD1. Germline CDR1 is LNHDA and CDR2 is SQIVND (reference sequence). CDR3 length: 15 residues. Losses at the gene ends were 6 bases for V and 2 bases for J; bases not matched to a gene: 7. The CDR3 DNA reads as TGTGCCAGTAGGGAAACAGGGGTTGGCAATCAGCCCCAGCATTTT. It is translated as CASRETGVGNQPQHF.

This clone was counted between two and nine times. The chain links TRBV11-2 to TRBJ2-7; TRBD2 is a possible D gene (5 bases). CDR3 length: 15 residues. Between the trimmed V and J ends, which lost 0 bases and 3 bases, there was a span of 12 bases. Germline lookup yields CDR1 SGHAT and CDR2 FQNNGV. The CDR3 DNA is TGTGCCAGCAGCTTAGATCAGAGGGCATTCTACGAGCAGTACTTC. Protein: CASSLDQRAFYEQYF.

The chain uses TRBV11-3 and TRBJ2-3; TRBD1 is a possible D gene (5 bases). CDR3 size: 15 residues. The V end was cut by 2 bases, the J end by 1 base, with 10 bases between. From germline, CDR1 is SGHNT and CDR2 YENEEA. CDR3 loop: CASSLRGGGTDTQYF. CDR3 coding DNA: TGTGCCAGCAGCTTAAGGGGTGGTGGCACAGATACGCAGTATTTT.

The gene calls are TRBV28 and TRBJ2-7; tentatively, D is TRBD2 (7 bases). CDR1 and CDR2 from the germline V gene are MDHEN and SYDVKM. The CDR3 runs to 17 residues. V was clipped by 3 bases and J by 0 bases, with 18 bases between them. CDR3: CASSFPVGGALSYEQYF. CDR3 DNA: TGTGCCAGCAGTTTCCCCGTGGGGGGGGCCCTCTCCTACGAGCAGTACTTC.

CDR3 sequence reads: CALGALNTEAFF. DNA for the CDR3: TGTGCCCTGGGGGCTTTGAACACTGAAGCTTTCTTT. The chain couples TRBV30 to TRBJ1-1, with D perhaps matching TRBD1 (6 bases). Trimming took 8 bases from V and 0 from J, leaving 10 bases between them. Germline V lookup: CDR1 GTSNPN, CDR2 SVGIG (reference sequence). CDR3 length: 12 residues.